This TCR beta chain was captured by sequencing in a study of vaccination and CD4 T cells after COVID-19. About the research overall: Nasal swab PCR identified SARS-CoV-2 in the convalescent patients, of whom some 10 were mild and one severe. The peptides that stimulated the cells were overlapping spike peptides from SARS-CoV-2, HCoV-NL63, HCoV-OC43 and HCoV-229E.

As for this clonotype: Antigen: not known.

Researchers used the Oncomine TCR Beta short-read assay to sequence DNA from cultured CD4+ T cells. Genomic DNA extraction was carried out from cultured CD4+ T cells. Via MiXCR, TCRdb re-called the PCR reads, giving one row per CDR3 protein. Here the sample spans more than 10,000 distinct CDR3 sequences, 62% being singletons. The treatment: approximately 9-day PBMC culture with coronavirus spike peptide pools or control peptides (ViraFEST assay). Germline CDR1 is MNHEY and CDR2 is SMNVEV (reference sequence). The CDR3 covers 16 residues. V shed 2 bases and J shed 6 bases, with 18 bases lying between them.

V usage is TRBV27 and J usage is TRBJ2-3; either TRBD1 or TRBD2 may supply D (6 bases each). The clonotype originates from a human donor who had recovered from COVID-19. Sequenced material: CD4+ T cells from blood, cultured in vitro. The CDR3 is CASSLKWDWGADTQYF. In DNA form, the CDR3 reads TGTGCCAGCAGTTTAAAGTGGGACTGGGGGGCCGATACGCAGTATTTT.